These T cell receptor beta chains were read from a single sample in a study of spatial heterogeneity in lung cancer. TCRdb fed the 5' RACE reads into MiXCR, producing one record per CDR3 protein. The sample has 9,500 to 12,000 distinct CDR3 sequences, 7.9% seen once. Sequencing was performed on lung tumor tissue, taken at surgery. The source of these receptors is a female donor with early-stage non-small cell lung cancer. Each CDR3 is given with its conserved first and last residue. A D gene is named only where the DNA matches it firmly. Size values are once, few and many counts, or a class for expanded clones, and some rows have none.

v_gene	d_gene	j_gene	abundance	CDR3aa	CDR3nt
TRBV7-2	TRBD2	TRBJ2-3	many	CASSDGLAGADTQYF	TGTGCCAGCAGCGATGGACTAGCAGGGGCAGATACGCAGTATTTT
TRBV11-2	.	TRBJ1-1	.	CASSRALLVGFF	TGTGCCAGCAGCCGAGCGCTGCTTGTAGGTTTCTTT
TRBV7-2	.	TRBJ1-3	many	CASSPGLPGNTIYF	TGTGCCAGCAGCCCGGGACTTCCTGGAAACACCATATATTTT
TRBV20-1	TRBD2	TRBJ2-2	few	CSASSSLRGGHTGELFF	TGCAGTGCTAGCAGTAGCTTGCGGGGGGGCCACACCGGGGAGCTGTTTTTT
TRBV27	.	TRBJ2-3	many	CASSLSRGGTDTQYF	TGTGCCAGCAGTTTATCGCGGGGCGGCACAGATACGCAGTATTTT
TRBV3-1	.	TRBJ2-7	many	CASSPLGSAYEQYF	TGTGCCAGCAGCCCTTTAGGTTCCGCCTACGAGCAGTACTTC
TRBV5-1	TRBD2	TRBJ2-5	many	CASSGAGGRNSETQYF	TGCGCCAGCAGCGGAGCGGGGGGGCGAAATTCAGAGACCCAGTACTTC
TRBV6-2/TRBV6-3	.	TRBJ1-1	many	CASGPGENTEAFF	TGTGCCAGTGGGCCCGGGGAGAACACTGAAGCTTTCTTT
TRBV5-1	TRBD1	TRBJ1-2	many	CASSPQDRAGYTF	TGCGCCAGCAGCCCCCAGGACAGGGCTGGCTACACCTTC
TRBV19	.	TRBJ2-7	.	CASSIGGYEQYF	TGTGCCAGTAGTATAGGGGGCTACGAGCAGTACTTC
TRBV6-5	.	TRBJ2-3	many	CASSYGSTTDTQYF	TGTGCCAGCAGTTACGGCAGTACCACAGATACGCAGTATTTT
TRBV7-9	TRBD1	TRBJ1-1	few	CASRPRQGSLGETEAFF	TGTGCCAGCAGACCGAGACAGGGGTCGCTGGGGGAGACTGAAGCTTTCTTT
TRBV18	TRBD1	TRBJ1-4	many	CASSYRGDSEKLFF	TGTGCCAGCTCATACAGGGGGGACTCGGAAAAACTGTTTTTT
TRBV5-1	TRBD2	TRBJ2-5	many	CASSPGLAGAQETQYF	TGCGCCAGCAGCCCTGGACTAGCGGGGGCCCAAGAGACCCAGTACTTC
TRBV6-2/TRBV6-3	.	TRBJ2-7	many	CASSKDRTEQYF	TGTGCCAGCAGTAAGGATAGGACCGAGCAGTACTTC
TRBV20-1	.	TRBJ2-3	many	CSARRAAGGDTQYF	TGCAGTGCTAGACGGGCCGCCGGAGGAGATACGCAGTATTTT
TRBV5-1	.	TRBJ1-1	many	CASSSRGRTNTEAFF	TGCGCCAGCAGCTCGAGGGGCCGGACGAACACTGAAGCTTTCTTT
TRBV29-1	.	TRBJ1-1	many	CSVAGGSNTEAFF	TGCAGCGTTGCTGGGGGATCGAACACTGAAGCTTTCTTT
TRBV10-1	.	TRBJ1-1	many	CASSETGGITEAFF	TGCGCCAGCAGTGAGACGGGGGGAATCACTGAAGCTTTCTTT
TRBV20-1	TRBD2	TRBJ2-2	many	CSAPRLASNTGELFF	TGCAGTGCCCCTAGACTAGCGTCGAACACCGGGGAGCTGTTTTTT
TRBV5-1	.	TRBJ2-5	medium-sized	CASSLGGTGGETQYF	TGCGCCAGCAGCTTGGGAGGGACCGGGGGAGAGACCCAGTACTTC
TRBV7-3	.	TRBJ1-1	medium-sized	CASSLRSTSEAFF	TGTGCCAGCAGCCTAAGATCCACGTCTGAAGCTTTCTTT
TRBV7-9	TRBD1	TRBJ1-6	many	CASSSETGGYDSPLHF	TGTGCCAGCAGCTCAGAGACAGGGGGGTACGATTCACCCCTCCACTTT
TRBV7-2	.	TRBJ2-1	many	CASSPGPYNEQFF	TGTGCCAGCAGCCCGGGGCCGTACAATGAGCAGTTCTTC
TRBV4-2	.	TRBJ1-1	many	CASSPAELDTEAFF	TGTGCCAGCAGCCCTGCAGAACTGGACACTGAAGCTTTCTTT
TRBV7-6	TRBD2	TRBJ2-7	.	CASSLVPGLAGAVYEQYF	TGTGCCAGCAGCTTAGTCCCGGGACTAGCGGGGGCCGTATACGAGCAGTACTTC
TRBV7-3	.	TRBJ2-1	many	CASSSAAGHYNEQFF	TGTGCCAGCAGCTCCGCGGCCGGTCACTACAATGAGCAGTTCTTC
TRBV5-6	.	TRBJ1-2	many	CASRLAGQGKDYGYTF	TGTGCCAGCAGACTCGCAGGGCAGGGAAAGGACTATGGCTACACCTTC
TRBV5-1	.	TRBJ1-5	medium-sized	CASSLDPGGNQPQHF	TGCGCCAGCAGCTTGGATCCGGGGGGCAATCAGCCCCAGCATTTT
TRBV9	.	TRBJ1-5	many	CASSVGGKSNQPQHF	TGTGCCAGCAGCGTTGGGGGGAAAAGCAATCAGCCCCAGCATTTT
TRBV12-3/TRBV12-4	TRBD1	TRBJ1-5	many	CASSPERQGAVNQPQHF	TGTGCCAGCAGTCCTGAGCGACAGGGGGCGGTCAATCAGCCCCAGCATTTT
TRBV6-6	TRBD1	TRBJ1-6	many	CASSHRTGERSYNSPLHF	TGTGCCAGCAGTCATAGGACAGGGGAGAGGTCCTATAATTCACCCCTCCACTTT
TRBV6-6	TRBD1	TRBJ2-7	many	CASSYPRTGGHNAYEQYF	TGTGCCAGCAGTTACCCCAGGACAGGGGGCCACAACGCCTACGAGCAGTACTTC
TRBV30	.	TRBJ2-5	.	CAWTPQHGPQETQYF	TGTGCCTGGACTCCTCAGCACGGACCCCAAGAGACCCAGTACTTC
TRBV7-3	.	TRBJ1-1	many	CASSPGTTGAEAFF	TGTGCCAGCAGCCCCGGGACCACTGGCGCTGAAGCTTTCTTT
TRBV20-1	.	TRBJ2-3	many	CSAWTGGTDTQYF	TGCAGTGCTTGGACGGGCGGGACAGATACGCAGTATTTT
TRBV7-3	TRBD1	TRBJ1-1	many	CASSPGQGHTEAFF	TGTGCCAGCAGCCCGGGACAGGGACACACTGAAGCTTTCTTT
TRBV7-2	.	TRBJ1-1	many	CASSSQGNTEAFF	TGTGCCAGCAGCTCACAGGGGAACACTGAAGCTTTCTTT
TRBV7-2	.	TRBJ1-5	medium-sized	CASSLRDGNQPQHF	TGTGCCAGCAGCCTCCGGGACGGTAATCAGCCCCAGCATTTT
TRBV11-3	.	TRBJ2-5	many	CASSQNQETQYF	TGTGCCAGCAGCCAAAACCAAGAGACCCAGTACTTC
TRBV28	.	TRBJ2-7	many	CASGVAYEQYF	TGTGCCAGTGGGGTAGCCTACGAGCAGTACTTC
TRBV29-1	TRBD1	TRBJ2-1	.	CSMRRTGINEQIF	TGCAGCATGCGCCGGACAGGGATCAATGAGCAGATCTTC
TRBV3-1	TRBD1	TRBJ1-1	many	CASSQGDRLDTEAFF	TGTGCCAGCAGCCAAGGGGACAGACTCGACACTGAAGCTTTCTTT
TRBV24-1	.	TRBJ2-2	many	CATTGAGYTGELFF	TGTGCCACCACCGGCGCGGGGTACACCGGGGAGCTGTTTTTT
TRBV2	.	TRBJ1-6	medium-sized	CASSDRLGSPLHF	TGTGCCAGCAGTGACAGGTTGGGGTCACCCCTCCACTTT
TRBV18	.	TRBJ2-7	.	CASSPLGLGSPSYEQYF	TGTGCCAGCTCACCACTTGGTCTGGGTAGTCCGTCCTACGAGCAGTACTTC
TRBV3-1	.	TRBJ1-2	few	CASSSVGAYFF	TGTGCCAGCAGCTCAGTCGGGGCATATTTCTTC
TRBV5-1	.	TRBJ1-4	many	CASSLQRGGQEKLFF	TGCGCCAGCAGCTTGCAGCGTGGAGGGCAGGAAAAACTGTTTTTT
TRBV6-6	.	TRBJ2-2	medium-sized	CASRGSNTGELFF	TGTGCCAGCAGGGGCAGCAACACCGGGGAGCTGTTTTTT
TRBV7-2	TRBD2	TRBJ2-3	many	CASSPEVLAGGTDTQYF	TGTGCCAGCAGCCCGGAAGTACTAGCGGGGGGCACAGATACGCAGTATTTT
TRBV12-3/TRBV12-4	.	TRBJ1-1	.	CASSLGEALEAFF	TGTGCCAGCAGTTTAGGGGAGGCCCTTGAAGCTTTCTTT
TRBV19	.	TRBJ1-1	.	CASSIREEAFF	TGTGCCAGTAGTATCCGGGAAGAAGCTTTCTTT
TRBV6-1	.	TRBJ2-2	many	CASSEGPQTGELFF	TGTGCCAGCAGTGAAGGGCCCCAAACCGGGGAGCTGTTTTTT
TRBV12-5	.	TRBJ2-5	many	CASGSGETQYF	TGTGCTAGTGGTTCCGGAGAGACCCAGTACTTC
TRBV9	.	TRBJ2-1	.	CASSVVTGGEQFF	TGTGCCAGCAGCGTAGTAACTGGTGGTGAGCAGTTCTTC